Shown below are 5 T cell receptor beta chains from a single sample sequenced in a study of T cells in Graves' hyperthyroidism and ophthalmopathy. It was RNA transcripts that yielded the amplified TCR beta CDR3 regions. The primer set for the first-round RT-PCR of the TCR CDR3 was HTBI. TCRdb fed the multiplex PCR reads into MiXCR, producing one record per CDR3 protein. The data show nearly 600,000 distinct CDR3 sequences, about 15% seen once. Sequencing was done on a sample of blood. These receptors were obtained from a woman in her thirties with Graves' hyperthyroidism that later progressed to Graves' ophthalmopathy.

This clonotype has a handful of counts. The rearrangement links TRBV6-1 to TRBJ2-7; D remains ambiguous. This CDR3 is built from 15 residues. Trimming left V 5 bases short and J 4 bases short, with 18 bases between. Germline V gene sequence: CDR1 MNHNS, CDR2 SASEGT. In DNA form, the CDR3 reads TGTGCCAGCAGTCCGAGACATTCCCCTCCTTACGAGCAGTACTTC. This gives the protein CASSPRHSPPYEQYF.

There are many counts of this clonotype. In DNA, the CDR3 is TGTGCCACCAGTGAAAAAGGACAGGGGATGTACCAGCCCCAGCATTTT. Amino acids: CATSEKGQGMYQPQHF. The chain links TRBV24-1 to TRBJ1-5; 9 bases are a match to TRBD1. This CDR3 has 16 residues. The germline CDR1 and CDR2 sequences are KGHDR and SFDVKD. J lost 7 bases, V lost 4 bases, and 10 bases had no gene match.

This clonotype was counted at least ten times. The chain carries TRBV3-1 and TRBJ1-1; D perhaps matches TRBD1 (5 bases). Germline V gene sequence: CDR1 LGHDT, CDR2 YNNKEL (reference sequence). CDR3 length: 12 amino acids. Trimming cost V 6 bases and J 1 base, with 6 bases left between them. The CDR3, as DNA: TGTGCCAGCAGACAGGCGAACACTGAAGCTTTCTTT. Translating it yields CASRQANTEAFF.

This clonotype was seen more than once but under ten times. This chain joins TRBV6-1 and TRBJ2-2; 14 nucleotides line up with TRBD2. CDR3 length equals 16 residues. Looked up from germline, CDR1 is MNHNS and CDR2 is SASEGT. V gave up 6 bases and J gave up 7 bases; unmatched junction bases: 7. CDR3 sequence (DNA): TGTGCCAGCAGGTCCGGGACTAGCGGGAGCGTCGGGGAGCTGTTTTTT. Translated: CASRSGTSGSVGELFF.

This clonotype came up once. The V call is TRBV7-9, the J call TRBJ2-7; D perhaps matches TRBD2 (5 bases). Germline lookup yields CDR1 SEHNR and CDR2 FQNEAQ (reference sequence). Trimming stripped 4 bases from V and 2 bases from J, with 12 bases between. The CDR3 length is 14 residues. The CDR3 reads CASSSDPGAYEQYF. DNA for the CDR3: TGTGCCAGCAGCTCTGATCCCGGGGCCTACGAGCAGTACTTC.